This TCR beta chain was found in a study of blood T cell repertoires in COVID-19. Study information: COVID-19 samples from acute and convalescent phases originated in the United States, Italy and Spain. The cDNA or gDNA used as material had been derived from T cells, B-cell-depleted T cells, or PBMCs.

Profiling relied on immunoSEQ multiplex PCR, and the TCRdb table lists in-frame clones only, not all of them. The table shows about 94,000 clones, with around 87% occurring only once. The clonotype comes from a human donor with acute or convalescent COVID-19. The donor label of this sample is uncertain. Sequences were obtained from peripheral blood.

In DNA, the CDR3 is TGTGCCAGCAGCCAAGATTGGGGAGCCCCCTACGAGCAGTACTTC. Translated: CASSQDWGAPYEQYF. The genes are TRBV14 and TRBJ2-7, with D maybe TRBD2 (5 bases). CDR1 is SGHDN and CDR2 is FVKESK in the germline V gene. V was cut by 0 bases and J by 2 bases, with 11 bases left in between. The CDR3 length is 15 residues.